The 17 T cell receptor beta chains below were found in one sample sequenced in a study of blood T cell repertoires in COVID-19. The protocol was immunoSEQ multiplex PCR, while the TCRdb copy is restricted to in-frame clones and leaves out a portion. The sample gives 310,000 or so clones, roughly 90% of which show up once; just under 9% is in the top ten. Sequencing was done on a sample of PBMCs or T cells enriched from blood (not recorded which). The receptor set was obtained from a woman aged 18-29 years who had recovered from COVID-19.

This clone was detected once. The V call is TRBV30, the J call TRBJ2-3; D is ambiguous. Germline CDR1 and CDR2: GTSNPN and SVGIG (reference sequence). This CDR3 is 14 amino acids long. The V end was cut by 3 bases, the J end by 0 bases, with 10 bases between. The CDR3 loop is CAWRRLASTDTQYF. The CDR3 DNA reads as TGTGCCTGGAGAAGACTCGCGAGCACAGATACGCAGTATTTT.

V gene TRBV6-8 combines with J gene TRBJ2-3, with D maybe TRBD2 (7 bases). The CDR3 totals 12 residues. Germline V gives CDR1 MNHGY, CDR2 SAAAGT. V dropped 5 bases and J dropped 6 bases, with 9 bases sitting between them. The CDR3 region has the DNA TGTGCCAGCAGTGCGGGGGCGGATACGCAGTATTTT. This translates into CASSAGADTQYF.

With respect to this clone: An end of the junction differs from the germline gene, which may be a read error. The V gene is TRBV19, the J gene TRBJ2-7; TRBD2 matches at 11 bases. Per germline, CDR1 LNHDA and CDR2 SQIVND (reference sequence). This CDR3 comprises 14 residues. CDR3 region: CASSTLAGEPPKDF. CDR3 DNA sequence: TGTGCCAGTAGTACACTAGCGGGAGAACCCCCTAAGGACTTC.

V is TRBV7-2 and J is TRBJ1-5; D gene uncertain. V was clipped by 0 bases and J by 5 bases, with 11 bases between them. Per germline, CDR1 SGHTA and CDR2 FQGNSA. The CDR3 is 15 residues long. The CDR3, as DNA: TGTGCCAGCAGCTTAGCGTTCGGGGTATATCAGCCCCAGCATTTT. As protein: CASSLAFGVYQPQHF.

The sample holds one count of this clone. V is TRBV11-1 and J is TRBJ2-5, with TRBD1 matching 8 bases. From germline, CDR1 is SGHAT and CDR2 FQDESV (reference sequence). The CDR3 is 15 amino acids. The J segment lost 4 bases and the V segment lost 1 base, leaving 5 bases of the junction unmatched. CDR3 protein: CASSLGQGAGETQYF. CDR3 sequence (DNA): TGTGCCAGCAGCTTAGGGCAGGGGGCTGGAGAGACCCAGTACTTC.

The chain is built from TRBV29-1 and TRBJ1-1, with TRBD1 matching 8 bases. This CDR3 region has 14 residues. Germline trimming cut 5 bases from V and 2 bases from J; bases unmatched to any gene: 7. Germline V gene lookup returns CDR1 SQVTM and CDR2 ANQGSEA. The DNA for the CDR3 is TGCAGCGTTCTTTCAGGGGGCGGTAACACTGAAGCTTTCTTT. Translated, it gives CSVLSGGGNTEAFF.

The rearrangement uses TRBV5-4 and TRBJ1-1; a weak D match, TRBD1 (6 bases). The CDR3 is made up of 15 amino acids. The V end was cut by 0 bases, the J end by 1 base, with 10 bases between. Germline loops: CDR1 SGHNT, CDR2 YYREEE (reference sequence). The CDR3 DNA sequence: TGTGCCAGCAGCTTGGGGGGGCAGCGGAACACTGAAGCTTTCTTT. Translation gives CASSLGGQRNTEAFF.

The J gene is TRBJ1-2, the V gene TRBV2; the match to TRBD1 covers 7 bases. CDR1 and CDR2 (germline): SNHLY, FYNNEI. This CDR3 has 12 amino acids. The trim removed 6 bases at V and 8 bases at J, leaving 6 bases unmatched. The CDR3 protein is CASRPTGVGYTF. The CDR3, as DNA: TGTGCCAGCAGACCCACAGGGGTCGGCTACACCTTC. The full variable domain, rest sourced from reference TRBV2 and TRBJ1-2, is EPEVTQTPSHQVTQMGQEVILRCVPISNHLYFYWYRQILGQKVEFLVSFYNNEISEKSEIFDDQFSVERPDGSNFTLKIRSTKLEDSAMYFCASRPTGVGYTFGSGTRLTVV.

The chain recombines TRBV14 with TRBJ2-1, with D possibly matching TRBD1 (6 bases). Germline assignment: CDR1 SGHDN and CDR2 FVKESK. CDR3 length: 14 amino acids. V lost 1 base to trimming and J lost 8 bases, with 12 bases between them. The DNA for the CDR3 is TGTGCCAGCAGCCAAGTGGCAGGGGCGGATGAGCAGTTCTTC. This codes for CASSQVAGADEQFF.

The V and J genes are TRBV9 and TRBJ1-4; perhaps TRBD1 as D (5 bases). Germline V gene sequence: CDR1 SGDLS, CDR2 YYNGEE. CDR3 size: 14 residues. The ends were cut back, 3 bases at V and 7 bases at J, with 13 bases in the middle. CDR3 nucleotide sequence: TGTGCCAGCAGCGGGTCAGGGATGGGTGAAAAACTGTTTTTT. It yields the protein CASSGSGMGEKLFF. Full variable domain (missing parts from reference TRBV9 and TRBJ1-4): DSGVTQTPKHLITATGQRVTLRCSPRSGDLSVYWYQQSLDQGLQFLIQYYNGEERAKGNILERFSAQQFPDLHSELNLSSLELGDSALYFCASSGSGMGEKLFFGSGTQLSVL.

This clone was detected only a few times. The gene calls are TRBV7-2 and TRBJ2-7, with 9 bases matching TRBD2. Germline V gene lookup returns CDR1 SGHTA and CDR2 FQGNSA. The CDR3 is made up of 15 amino acids. V shed 5 bases, J shed 2 bases, and the junction held 7 bases outside the gene matches. Here the CDR3 DNA reads TGTGCCAGCAGCGAAGGGGCTAGCGGGGCCTACGAGCAGTACTTC. Its protein product is CASSEGASGAYEQYF.

V is TRBV18 and J is TRBJ2-1; 10 bases agree with TRBD2. The germline CDR1 and CDR2 sequences are KGHSH and LQKENI. The CDR3 is 15 residues long. The J segment lost 4 bases and the V segment lost 0 bases, leaving 0 bases of the junction unmatched. In DNA, the CDR3 is TGTGCCAGCTCACCACCTAGCGGGGGGTACAATGAGCAGTTCTTC. Encoded protein: CASSPPSGGYNEQFF.

V is TRBV28 and J is TRBJ1-1; D remains ambiguous. Germline V lookup: CDR1 MDHEN, CDR2 SYDVKM. The CDR3 extends over 14 amino acids. Trimming shortened V by 7 bases and J by 6 bases, and 18 bases separated the two germline ends. In nucleotides, the CDR3 is TGTGCCAGCAAGTACCCCCGGCGGGGTGCTGAAGCTTTCTTT. Translating gives CASKYPRRGAEAFF.

The gene calls are TRBV4-2 and TRBJ2-5; D not resolved. This CDR3 is 13 amino acids long. V was pared by 1 base and J by 3 bases, with 6 bases between. In germline, CDR1 is LGHNA, CDR2 YNFKEQ. DNA of the CDR3: TGTGCCAGCAGCCAAGGGTTAGAAGAGACCCAGTACTTC. Its translation is CASSQGLEETQYF.

The chain combines TRBV7-2 with TRBJ2-1; D may be TRBD2 (6 bases). CDR3 length: 15 residues. From germline, CDR1 is SGHTA and CDR2 FQGNSA. Deletions cut 4 bases from V and 4 bases from J, with 14 bases between. CDR3 sequence (DNA): TGTGCCAGCAGCTCGTCCGCGGGGCTTTACAATGAGCAGTTCTTC. The encoded protein is CASSSSAGLYNEQFF.

The chain employs TRBV6-1 and TRBJ2-1; 7 nucleotides line up with TRBD1. V was pared by 3 bases and J by 6 bases, with 5 bases of the junction left unmatched. The CDR3 loop spans 14 amino acids. Germline assignment: CDR1 MNHNS and CDR2 SASEGT. The CDR3 protein is CASSDRQGVNEQFF. The CDR3 region has the DNA TGTGCCAGCAGTGACCGACAGGGTGTCAATGAGCAGTTCTTC.

This clone showed up just a few times. The chain uses TRBV12-3 or TRBV12-4 and TRBJ1-1; D is possibly TRBD1 (5 bases). The length of the CDR3 is 13 residues. Trimming removed 5 bases at V and 3 bases at J, with 10 bases between. CDR3 protein: CASSQAGDTEAFF. The CDR3 DNA reads TGTGCCAGCAGTCAAGCGGGGGACACTGAAGCTTTCTTT.